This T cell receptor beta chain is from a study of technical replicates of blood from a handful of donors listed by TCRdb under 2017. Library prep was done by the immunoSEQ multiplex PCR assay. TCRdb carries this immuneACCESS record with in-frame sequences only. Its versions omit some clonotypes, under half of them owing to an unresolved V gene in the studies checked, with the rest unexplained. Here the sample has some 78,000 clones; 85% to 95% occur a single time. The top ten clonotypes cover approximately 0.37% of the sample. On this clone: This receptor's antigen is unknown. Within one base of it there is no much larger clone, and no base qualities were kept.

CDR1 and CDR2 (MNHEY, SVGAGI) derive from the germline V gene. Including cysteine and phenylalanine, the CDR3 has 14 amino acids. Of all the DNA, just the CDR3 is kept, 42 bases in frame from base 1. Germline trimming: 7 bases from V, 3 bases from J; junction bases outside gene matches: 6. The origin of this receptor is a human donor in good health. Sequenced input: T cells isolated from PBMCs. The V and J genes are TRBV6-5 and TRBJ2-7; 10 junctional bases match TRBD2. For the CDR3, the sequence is CASTGLAVFYEQYF. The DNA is TGTGCCAGCACCGGACTAGCGGTTTTCTACGAGCAGTACTTC.